These T cell receptor beta chains were read from a single sample in a study of glioma-infiltrating T cells. TCRdb redid the calling of the multiplex PCR reads with MiXCR, one entry per CDR3 protein. Of roughly 42,000 distinct CDR3 sequences listed, about a fifth are singletons. The material sequenced was glioma tissue, nonneoplastic brain tissue, or PBMCs (not recorded which). These receptors originate from a human donor with low-grade glioma or glioblastoma, undergoing nonglioma brain surgery, or in good health (not recorded which). CDR3s include the opening cysteine and the closing phenylalanine or tryptophan. Fields, in order: clone size, V gene, J gene, D gene, CDR3 DNA, CDR3 protein. A D gene is named only where the DNA matches it firmly. Clone size is given for some rows only: seen once, a few or many times, or a class if the clone is expanded.

-	TRBV27	TRBJ2-7	TRBD1	TGTGCCAGCAGCCCCCACGCCGGGACAGGGGCGGCTGAGCAGTACTTC	CASSPHAGTGAAEQYF
many	TRBV6-1	TRBJ2-3	TRBD1	TGTGCCAGCAGCCACCCCCGGGACAGGGACAGAGATACGCAGTATTTT	CASSHPRDRDRDTQYF
many	TRBV18	TRBJ2-1	-	TGTGCCAGCCCACTGGGCAGGCAGAATGAGCAGTTCTTC	CASPLGRQNEQFF
many	TRBV20-1	TRBJ1-6	TRBD1	TGCAGTGCCAGGGGGTCCCGGGGGGACAATTCACCCCTCCACTTT	CSARGSRGDNSPLHF
many	TRBV20-1	TRBJ2-1	TRBD2	TGCAGTGCCATTCTTAGGGACTACTACAATGAGCAGTTCTTC	CSAILRDYYNEQFF
-	TRBV4-1	TRBJ1-4	-	TGCGCCAGCAGCCAAGAGGGCGGGTCAACTAATGAAAAACTGTTTTTT	CASSQEGGSTNEKLFF
many	TRBV4-1	TRBJ2-1	-	TGCGCCAGCTCCATCGGCCCCCCATTCGATGAGCAGTTCTTC	CASSIGPPFDEQFF
many	TRBV12-3/TRBV12-4	TRBJ2-5	TRBD1	TGTGCCAGCAGCCTCAGACAGGGGGTAAAAGAGACCCAGTACTTC	CASSLRQGVKETQYF
many	TRBV5-5	TRBJ1-2	TRBD1	TGTGCCAGCAGCTTGATCTTCGGGACAGTACTTGGCTACACCTTC	CASSLIFGTVLGYTF
few	TRBV30	TRBJ1-1	-	TGTGCCTGGAGTGGGAGTAGGCACACTGAAGCTTTCTTT	CAWSGSRHTEAFF
many	TRBV10-3	TRBJ2-5	TRBD1	TGTGCCATCAGAGGACAGGCGAAAGAGACCCAGTACTTC	CAIRGQAKETQYF
many	TRBV10-2	TRBJ1-5	-	TGCGCCAGCGCCCGGGGGGGCCCCTATAGCAATCAGCCCCAGCATTTT	CASARGGPYSNQPQHF
-	TRBV20-1	TRBJ2-5	TRBD2	TGCAGTGCTAGGAGCGGGGGGGCGGACAATGAGCAGTACTTC	CSARSGGADNEQYF
-	TRBV13	TRBJ2-7	-	TGTGCCAGCAGCTTAGCAATCGCCTCCTACGAGCAGTACTTC	CASSLAIASYEQYF
many	TRBV20-1	TRBJ2-7	TRBD2	TGCAGTGCATCGCTAGCGGGCGTGAGCTCCTACGAGCAGTACTTC	CSASLAGVSSYEQYF
many	TRBV28	TRBJ1-1	-	TGTGCCAGCAATCCTCTGGGGACGGACAAAGCTTTCTTT	CASNPLGTDKAFF
many	TRBV6-1	TRBJ2-5	TRBD2	TGTGCCAGCAGTCCTTCTATAGCGGGAGCAGAGACCCAGTACTTC	CASSPSIAGAETQYF
many	TRBV6-2/TRBV6-3	TRBJ2-1	TRBD1	TGTGCCAGCAGTTACTCTTTGCTGTCGGGACAGGGAAAGGGGCTTTACAATGAGCAGTTCTTC	CASSYSLLSGQGKGLYNEQFF
-	TRBV12-3/TRBV12-4	TRBJ1-1	TRBD1	TGTGCCAGCAGTTTACAGGGGACAGGGGACACTGAAGCTTTCTTT	CASSLQGTGDTEAFF
few	TRBV19	TRBJ2-5	-	TGTGCCAGTAGTGCCTATACACATAGACAAGAGACCCAGTACTTC	CASSAYTHRQETQYF
few	TRBV10-1	TRBJ2-3	-	TGCGCCAGCCTAGACGAAGTCACAGATACGCAGTATTTT	CASLDEVTDTQYF
many	TRBV27	TRBJ2-7	-	TGTGCCAGCAGTTTAAACGGCAGGGGCTACGAGCAGTACTTC	CASSLNGRGYEQYF
many	TRBV19	TRBJ1-1	-	TGTGCCAGTACCCTCTCCGGGGGGCTAGTAATCACTGAAGCTTTCTTT	CASTLSGGLVITEAFF
few	TRBV27	TRBJ2-1	TRBD1	TGTGCCAGTAGTACGTCCCGGGACAGGGTAGCCCTTTACAATGAGCAGTTCTTC	CASSTSRDRVALYNEQFF
many	TRBV20-1	TRBJ2-7	TRBD1	TGCAGTGCTAGAGATGGGGGACAGGGGATGAGCGAGCAGTACTTC	CSARDGGQGMSEQYF
many	TRBV28	TRBJ2-7	-	TGTGCCAGCAGTTCGCCTTCCTTGGGGAACTACGAGCAGTACTTC	CASSSPSLGNYEQYF
many	TRBV10-2	TRBJ2-7	-	TGCGCCAGCAGTGAGTCAGCGGACGAGACCTACGAGCAGTACTTC	CASSESADETYEQYF
-	TRBV20-1	TRBJ2-3	-	TGCAGTGCCAACGAGAGGGGGATCACAGATACGCAGTATTTT	CSANERGITDTQYF
many	TRBV3-1	TRBJ1-2	TRBD1	TGTGCCAGCAGCCAAGAATCCAGGGGGCGGGATGGCTACACCTTC	CASSQESRGRDGYTF
many	TRBV20-1	TRBJ1-1	-	TGCAGTGCTAGAGACGCCGCGGGGGGCGAGACTGAAGCTTTCTTT	CSARDAAGGETEAFF
many	TRBV4-2	TRBJ2-3	-	TGTGCCAGCAGCCAGGGGGCATGGAGCACAGATACGCAGTATTTT	CASSQGAWSTDTQYF
-	TRBV27	TRBJ2-1	TRBD2	TGTGCCAGTGCCCCGAGCGGGAGGGCCGCTCAGGAGCAGTTCTTC	CASAPSGRAAQEQFF
many	TRBV6-1	TRBJ2-5	TRBD2	TGTGCCAGCAGTCGGACTAGAGGGGAGACCCAGTACTTC	CASSRTRGETQYF
many	TRBV7-9	TRBJ1-2	TRBD1	TGTGCCAGCAGCCACACAGGGGAAGGAGGCTACACCTTC	CASSHTGEGGYTF
-	TRBV6-1	TRBJ1-1	-	TGTGCCAGCAAGGGGATCATGAACACTGAAGCCTTCTTT	CASKGIMNTEAFF
many	TRBV28	TRBJ1-1	-	TGTGCCAGCCCTCCCCTACGGGGCCGGAACACTGAAGCTTTCTTT	CASPPLRGRNTEAFF
many	TRBV6-1	TRBJ1-2	-	TGTGCCAGCACCAAGGGCAGGGCGGCAGCTAACTATGGCTACACCTTC	CASTKGRAAANYGYTF
-	TRBV10-3	TRBJ2-4	-	TGTGCCATCAGGACAGACAAAAACATTCAGTACTTC	CAIRTDKNIQYF
-	TRBV11-2	TRBJ2-1	TRBD1	TGTGCCAGCAGCTTAGTGGGACAGGGGGCAGATGAGCAGTTCTTC	CASSLVGQGADEQFF
many	TRBV7-9	TRBJ2-3	TRBD2	TGTGCCAGCAGCTCTGCGATCGGACTAGCGGCTAGCACAGATACGCAGTATTTT	CASSSAIGLAASTDTQYF
many	TRBV6-2/TRBV6-3	TRBJ2-5	-	TGTGCCAGCAGTTCCCAGGGGAGGGAAGAGACCCAGTACTTC	CASSSQGREETQYF
many	TRBV6-1	TRBJ2-3	TRBD1	TGTGCCAGCAGCCCGGGTCAGGGGGCACTAGGAAGGCAGTATTTT	CASSPGQGALGRQYF
many	TRBV27	TRBJ2-5	-	TGTGCCAGCAGCGAGGGGGTGGGGGGCAACCAAGAGACCCAGTACTTC	CASSEGVGGNQETQYF
few	TRBV2	TRBJ2-3	-	TGTGCCAGCGGCGAGGGATACGCAGATACGCAGTATTTT	CASGEGYADTQYF
few	TRBV5-1	TRBJ2-1	TRBD2	TGCGCCAGCAGCTTTAGCGGGGGGGTCTACAATGAGCAGTTCTTC	CASSFSGGVYNEQFF
many	TRBV2	TRBJ2-1	TRBD2	TGTGCCAGCAGGCAAACTAGCGGACTCTACAATGAGCAGTTCTTC	CASRQTSGLYNEQFF
many	TRBV7-9	TRBJ2-7	-	TGTGCCAGCAGTCCCGGGACCTTAGGCTACGAGCAGTACTTC	CASSPGTLGYEQYF
medium-sized	TRBV6-1	TRBJ2-5	TRBD1	TGTGCCAGCAGTTTACAGGGGCGTGAGGCCCAGTACTTC	CASSLQGREAQYF
many	TRBV5-1	TRBJ1-1	-	TGCGCCAGCAGCTCCGGGACCCTGAACACTGAAGCTTTCTTT	CASSSGTLNTEAFF
few	TRBV11-2	TRBJ2-2	TRBD1	TGTGCCAGCAGCCTAACAGGGGGGCGGAACACCGGGGAGCTGTTTTTT	CASSLTGGRNTGELFF
many	TRBV2	TRBJ2-1	-	TGTGCCAGCAGTGTAATCCTGGGCAGCAATGAGCAGTTCTTC	CASSVILGSNEQFF
once	TRBV12-3/TRBV12-4	TRBJ2-3	TRBD1	TGTGCCAGCAGTTTACAGGGGGCGCTGGGCACAGATACGCAGTATTTT	CASSLQGALGTDTQYF
many	TRBV10-1	TRBJ2-2	-	TGCGCCAGCAGTCCAAAGAACACCGGGGAGCTGTTTTTT	CASSPKNTGELFF
many	TRBV7-2	TRBJ2-3	-	TGTGCCAGCAGCTCAGACAGGAGGACAGATACGCAGTATTTT	CASSSDRRTDTQYF
many	TRBV6-1	TRBJ1-2	-	TGTGCCAGCAGCCCCGAGGGCCCTTATGGCTACACCTTC	CASSPEGPYGYTF
few	TRBV5-1	TRBJ2-5	TRBD1	TGCGCCAGCAGCAAGGACACCGGGACAGGGATAGAGACCCAGTACTTC	CASSKDTGTGIETQYF